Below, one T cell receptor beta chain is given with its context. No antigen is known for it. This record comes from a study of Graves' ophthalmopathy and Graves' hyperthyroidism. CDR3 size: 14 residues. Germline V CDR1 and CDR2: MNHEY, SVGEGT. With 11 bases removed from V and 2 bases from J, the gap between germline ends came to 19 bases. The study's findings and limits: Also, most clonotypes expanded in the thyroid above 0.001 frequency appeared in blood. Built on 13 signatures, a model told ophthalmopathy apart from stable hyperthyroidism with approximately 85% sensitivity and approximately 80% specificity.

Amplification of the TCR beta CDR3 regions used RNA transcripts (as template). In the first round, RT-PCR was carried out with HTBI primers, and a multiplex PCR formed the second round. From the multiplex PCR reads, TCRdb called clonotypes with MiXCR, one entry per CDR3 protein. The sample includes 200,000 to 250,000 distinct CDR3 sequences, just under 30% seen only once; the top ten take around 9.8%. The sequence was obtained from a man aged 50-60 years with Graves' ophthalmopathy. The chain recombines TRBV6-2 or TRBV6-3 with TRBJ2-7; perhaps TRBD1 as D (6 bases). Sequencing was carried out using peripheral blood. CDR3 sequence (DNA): TGTGCCGTCCTCAGGTGGGGGCCCCCCTACGAGCAGTACTTC. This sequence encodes CAVLRWGPPYEQYF.